The 8 T cell receptor beta chains below all came from one sample that was sequenced in a study of blood T cell repertoires in COVID-19. TCRdb's copy holds only in-frame clones and misses some; the assay was immunoSEQ multiplex PCR. The sample lists some 40,000 clones; around nine tenths were seen once. Sequencing used peripheral blood. These receptors came from a man aged 65 to 85 with acute or convalescent COVID-19.

The chain joins TRBV4-1 to TRBJ2-7; 8 positions match TRBD1. Trimming at V came to 1 base and at J to 4 bases, leaving 9 bases not matched to a gene. This CDR3 region has 16 residues. Germline V lookup: CDR1 MGHRA, CDR2 YSYEKL. The CDR3 reads CASSQVAAGGNYEQYF. CDR3 coding DNA: TGCGCCAGCAGCCAAGTGGCGGCAGGGGGCAATTACGAGCAGTACTTC.

The CDR3: CASSSTRSSYNEQFF. The CDR3 DNA reads as TGTGCCAGCAGCTCTACTAGGAGCTCCTACAATGAGCAGTTCTTC. The V gene is TRBV7-2, the J gene TRBJ2-1, with D perhaps TRBD2 (5 bases). Germline assignment: CDR1 SGHTA and CDR2 FQGNSA. The CDR3 covers 15 residues. The V gene lost 4 bases and the J gene lost 0 bases, with 10 bases spanning the gap.

A few counts support this clone. The chain is built from TRBV7-9 and TRBJ2-1; TRBD2 aligns across 7 bases. The CDR3 length is 15 residues. Germline CDR1 is SEHNR and CDR2 is FQNEAQ (reference sequence). V lost 1 base to trimming and J lost 6 bases; unmatched junction nucleotides: 6. The CDR3 sequence: CASSLGSGWSNEQFF. Written as DNA, the CDR3 is TGTGCCAGCAGCTTAGGTAGCGGGTGGTCCAATGAGCAGTTCTTC.

The chain uses TRBV27 and TRBJ2-1, with 7 positions matching TRBD2. The J segment lost 7 bases and the V segment lost 3 bases, leaving 9 bases of the junction unmatched. CDR1 and CDR2 from the germline V gene are MNHEY and SMNVEV (reference sequence). There are 15 residues in the CDR3. This CDR3 is CASSLARLGGNEQFF. The CDR3 DNA sequence: TGTGCCAGCAGTTTGGCGCGGTTGGGGGGGAATGAGCAGTTCTTC.

The chain combines TRBV4-2 with TRBJ2-7, with D perhaps matching TRBD2 (6 bases). Germline V lookup: CDR1 LGHNA, CDR2 YNFKEQ. This CDR3 contains 16 residues. The V and J ends lost 0 bases and 4 bases respectively, with 16 bases between them. CDR3 DNA: TGTGCCAGCAGCCAAGAGGAGGGCTTGGGGATTTACGAGCAGTACTTC. This encodes CASSQEEGLGIYEQYF.

This chain links TRBV29-1 with TRBJ1-2; D ambiguous. The CDR3 spans 12 residues. The V gene lost 7 bases and the J gene lost 5 bases, with 14 bases spanning the gap. CDR1 and CDR2 from the germline V gene are SQVTM and ANQGSEA. Here the CDR3 DNA reads TGCAGCGCTGTTTCGATGGCTTATGGCTACACCTTC. Translation: CSAVSMAYGYTF.

This clone was recorded a few times. The rearrangement joins TRBV7-9 to TRBJ1-2; maybe TRBD1 (6 bases). Germline CDR1 is SEHNR and CDR2 is FQNEAQ (reference sequence). The CDR3 has 16 residues. Trimming took off 2 bases at V and 6 bases at J, with 19 bases between the two ends. CDR3 region: CASSLTTEGEGNGYTF. CDR3 sequence (DNA): TGTGCCAGCAGCTTAACCACCGAGGGGGAGGGGAATGGCTACACCTTC.

J is TRBJ1-1 and V is TRBV19, with unresolved D. CDR1 is LNHDA, CDR2 SQIVND, per germline (reference sequence). V lost 4 bases, J lost 5 bases, and 14 bases lay in between. The CDR3 extends over 14 amino acids. In nucleotides, the CDR3 is TGTGCCAGTAGTAACTCCAATCGTGGTACTGAAGCTTTCTTT. Its translation is CASSNSNRGTEAFF.